These 24 T cell receptor beta chains were all obtained from the same sample, sequenced in a study of beta chain features in type 1 diabetes. Expressed TCRB transcripts were sequenced after all isolated RNA was converted to cDNA. Profiled with immunoSEQ multiplex PCR; TCRdb holds only in-frame clones, not every one. Of 390,000 or so clones listed, approximately 15% are singletons. Sequenced sample: naive CD4+ T cells from blood. These receptor sequences come from a man in his thirties or forties in good health.

This chain joins TRBV2 and TRBJ2-5; D may be TRBD1 or TRBD2 (5 bases each). The V end lost 8 bases, the J end lost 4 bases, and 11 bases lay between the germline ends. Germline-derived CDR1 and CDR2 are SNHLY and FYNNEI. This CDR3 spans 12 amino acids. CDR3 sequence reads: CASLRDGETQYF. The DNA of the CDR3 is TGTGCCAGCCTCCGGGACGGAGAGACCCAGTACTTC.

This chain uses TRBV10-3 with TRBJ1-1; 7 bases align to TRBD1. The CDR3 has 12 amino acids. The germline CDR1 and CDR2 sequences are ENHRY and SYGVKD. V gave up 11 bases and J gave up 1 base; unmatched junction bases: 4. The CDR3 DNA is TGTGCCTCCAGACAGGGGAACACTGAAGCTTTCTTT. It codes for CASRQGNTEAFF.

This clone was observed a handful of times. The rearrangement joins TRBV5-6 to TRBJ1-2, with D possibly being TRBD1 (6 bases). The CDR3 loop spans 14 amino acids. The germline V gene has CDR1 SGHDT and CDR2 YYEEEE. Deletions cut 2 bases from V and 2 bases from J, with 10 bases between. Here the CDR3 reads CASSFIGGNYGYTF. For the CDR3, the DNA is TGTGCCAGCAGCTTTATTGGGGGCAACTATGGCTACACCTTC.

This clone was detected a few times. The genes are TRBV5-4 and TRBJ1-2; D gene uncertain. Trimming took off 7 bases at V and 4 bases at J, with 11 bases between the two ends. Germline CDR1 SGHNT, CDR2 YYREEE (reference sequence). The CDR3 spans 12 residues. DNA for the CDR3: TGTGCCAGCGTGGACCCTTCCTATGGCTACACCTTC. As protein: CASVDPSYGYTF.

This clone was observed a handful of times. The chain couples TRBV4-3 to TRBJ2-2; 7 nucleotides align to TRBD2. The CDR3 extends over 15 amino acids. Germline V gene data show CDR1 as LGHNA and CDR2 as YSLEER. The trim removed 3 bases at V and 4 bases at J, leaving 5 bases unmatched. DNA for the CDR3: TGCGCCAGCAGCCACCTCCCGGGAGGCACCGGGGAGCTGTTTTTT. Translating it yields CASSHLPGGTGELFF.

This chain uses TRBV7-2 with TRBJ2-1; 9 nucleotides match TRBD2. Trimming cost V 5 bases and J 10 bases; bases outside gene matches: 9. In germline, CDR1 is SGHTA, CDR2 FQGNSA. The CDR3 extends over 14 amino acids. This chain's CDR3 is CASSQGLARDEQFF. CDR3 nucleotides: TGTGCCAGCAGCCAAGGACTAGCGCGGGACGAGCAGTTCTTC.

V is TRBV4-3 and J is TRBJ2-6; D may correspond to TRBD1 or TRBD2 (5 bases each). V was trimmed by 3 bases and J by 4 bases, leaving 13 bases between them. Looked up from germline, CDR1 is LGHNA and CDR2 is YSLEER. The CDR3 is 16 residues long. The chain's CDR3 is CASSQGRPPGANVLTF. The CDR3 DNA follows: TGCGCCAGCAGCCAGGGACGGCCCCCGGGGGCCAACGTCCTGACTTTC.

This clone has just a few counts. This chain links TRBV30 with TRBJ1-6; no clear D gene. From germline, CDR1 is GTSNPN and CDR2 SVGIG (reference sequence). CDR3 length equals 14 residues. V was trimmed by 4 bases and J by 6 bases, leaving 13 bases between them. CDR3 sequence (DNA): TGTGCCTGGATAAGGACCTCGTGTAATTCACCCCTCCACTTT. Its translation: CAWIRTSCNSPLHF.

This clone has only a few counts. The gene calls are TRBV18 and TRBJ2-5; D possibly corresponds to TRBD2 (6 bases). Trimming stripped 3 bases from V and 4 bases from J, with 18 bases between. In germline, CDR1 is KGHSH, CDR2 LQKENI. This CDR3 has 16 residues. The CDR3 bases are TGTGCCAGCTCACCTACGCAGCGGGTGAGGGGAGAGACCCAGTACTTC. This encodes CASSPTQRVRGETQYF.

This clone was counted only a few times. The chain employs TRBV27 and TRBJ2-7; TRBD2 matches 11 bases. Per germline, CDR1 MNHEY and CDR2 SMNVEV (reference sequence). V was pared by 6 bases and J by 6 bases, with 4 bases of the junction left unmatched. The CDR3 contains 13 residues. The CDR3 coding sequence is TGTGCCAGCAGAGGACTAGCGGGCATCGAGCAGTACGTC. Its protein is CASRGLAGIEQYV.

The V and J genes are TRBV7-7 and TRBJ2-1; 7 nucleotides agree with TRBD1. Germline CDR1 is SSHAT and CDR2 is FNYEAQ (reference sequence). The trim removed 5 bases at V and 3 bases at J, leaving 4 bases unmatched. The CDR3 totals 14 residues. CDR3 amino acids: CASSVGTDYNEQFF. DNA for the CDR3: TGTGCCAGCAGCGTCGGGACAGACTACAATGAGCAGTTCTTC.

A few counts support this clone. The V call is TRBV5-4, the J call TRBJ2-7; D perhaps matches TRBD1 (6 bases). The V gene lost 5 bases and the J gene lost 3 bases, with 9 bases spanning the gap. In germline, CDR1 is SGHNT, CDR2 YYREEE (reference sequence). CDR3 length: 12 amino acids. The CDR3 loop is CASSRDNYEQYV. The DNA of the CDR3 is TGTGCCAGCAGTCGGGACAACTACGAGCAGTACGTC.

This clone has a handful of counts. The chain employs TRBV7-2 and TRBJ2-3, with 8 bases identical to TRBD2. Germline CDR1 SGHTA, CDR2 FQGNSA. The CDR3 contains 18 residues. The trim removed 1 base at V and 1 base at J, leaving 10 bases unmatched. The CDR3 spells CASSLEGGGLGRTDTQYF. CDR3 DNA sequence: TGTGCCAGCAGCTTAGAGGGCGGGGGGCTCGGCCGCACAGATACGCAGTATTTT.

The chain links TRBV5-4 to TRBJ2-1; D remains ambiguous. V shed 0 bases and J shed 7 bases, with 5 bases lying between them. This CDR3 region has 12 residues. Germline V gene sequence: CDR1 SGHNT, CDR2 YYREEE (reference sequence). CDR3 DNA sequence: TGTGCCAGCAGCTTGGATATGAATGAGCAGTTCTTC. Encoded protein: CASSLDMNEQFF. Based on the CDR3 plus reference TRBV5-4 and TRBJ2-1, the full variable domain is ETGVTQSPTHLIKTRGQQVTLRCSSQSGHNTVSWYQQALGQGPQFIFQYYREEENGRGNFPPRFSGLQFPNYSSELNVNALELDDSALYLCASSLDMNEQFFGPGTRLTVL.

In its sample, this clone was seen a few times. The V gene is TRBV2, the J gene TRBJ2-3, with TRBD2 identical over 10 bases. The CDR3 is 15 amino acids. The germline V gene encodes CDR1 SNHLY and CDR2 FYNNEI. With V trimmed by 6 bases and J by 5 bases, 8 bases remained unmatched. In DNA form, the CDR3 reads TGTGCCAGCAGCTTCTACCTAGCGGGAGTAGATACGCAGTATTTT. As protein: CASSFYLAGVDTQYF. The full variable domain, in which reference TRBV2 and TRBJ2-3 provide the parts outside the CDR3, is EPEVTQTPSHQVTQMGQEVILRCVPISNHLYFYWYRQILGQKVEFLVSFYNNEISEKSEIFDDQFSVERPDGSNFTLKIRSTKLEDSAMYFCASSFYLAGVDTQYFGPGTRLTVL.

This sequence joins TRBV5-1 and TRBJ2-1; 7 nucleotides line up with TRBD2. Germline-derived CDR1 and CDR2 are SGHRS and YFSETQ. Trimming at V came to 2 bases and at J to 6 bases, leaving 5 bases not matched to a gene. There are 14 residues in the CDR3. The CDR3 loop is CASSLKTSTNEQFF. The CDR3 coding sequence is TGCGCCAGCAGCTTAAAGACTAGCACCAATGAGCAGTTCTTC. The entire variable domain, with the rest obtained from reference TRBV5-1 and TRBJ2-1, is as follows: KAGVTQTPRYLIKTRGQQVTLSCSPISGHRSVSWYQQTPGQGLQFLFEYFSETQRNKGNFPGRFSGRQFSNSRSEMNVSTLELGDSALYLCASSLKTSTNEQFFGPGTRLTVL.

The sample holds a few counts of this clone. The chain joins TRBV5-4 to TRBJ2-6; weak D call: TRBD1 (5 bases). Germline CDR1 is SGHNT and CDR2 is YYREEE (reference sequence). This CDR3 is built from 17 residues. Trimming removed 5 bases from V and 0 bases from J, with 15 bases in between. CDR3 sequence: CASRMAGLNSGANVLTF. CDR3 bases: TGTGCCAGCAGGATGGCAGGGTTAAACTCTGGGGCCAACGTCCTGACTTTC. Full variable domain (missing parts from reference TRBV5-4 and TRBJ2-6): ETGVTQSPTHLIKTRGQQVTLRCSSQSGHNTVSWYQQALGQGPQFIFQYYREEENGRGNFPPRFSGLQFPNYSSELNVNALELDDSALYLCASRMAGLNSGANVLTFGAGSRLTVL.

This clone was seen a handful of times. The gene calls are TRBV20-1 and TRBJ2-5; the D is unclear. Looked up from germline, CDR1 is DFQATT and CDR2 is SNEGSKA (reference sequence). V was cut by 7 bases and J by 5 bases, with 11 bases left in between. CDR3 length equals 11 residues. CDR3 in amino acids: CSGRMAETQYF. The CDR3 DNA reads TGCAGTGGCCGGATGGCGGAGACCCAGTACTTC.

The genes are TRBV18 and TRBJ2-7; D gene unclear. The CDR3 runs to 14 residues. Germline V lookup: CDR1 KGHSH, CDR2 LQKENI. V lost 1 base and J 5 bases, leaving 12 bases between the germline ends. The CDR3 region is CASSPLSVSNEQYF. DNA for the CDR3: TGTGCCAGCTCACCACTGTCAGTATCGAACGAGCAGTACTTC.

The chain recombines TRBV7-9 with TRBJ1-2; no reliable D call. Trimming took 5 bases from V and 2 from J, leaving 9 bases between them. In germline, CDR1 is SEHNR, CDR2 FQNEAQ (reference sequence). There are 13 residues in the CDR3. The CDR3 is CASSIRGNYGYTF. The CDR3 DNA reads as TGTGCCAGCAGCATACGGGGAAACTATGGCTACACCTTC.

The rearrangement uses TRBV12-5 and TRBJ2-7; 10 nucleotides match TRBD1. The CDR3 sequence is 16 residues long. Germline V gene lookup returns CDR1 LGHNT and CDR2 FRNRAP. V lost 2 bases to trimming and J lost 4 bases; unmatched junction nucleotides: 8. CDR3 in amino acids: CASGLTPGQGTYEQYF. CDR3 DNA sequence: TGTGCTAGTGGTTTGACACCGGGACAGGGGACTTACGAGCAGTACTTC.

This clone was seen only a few times. The chain uses TRBV1 and TRBJ2-5; the DNA was not used to check the table's D call, TRBD2. TRBV1 is recorded as a pseudogene. The CDR3 is 17 amino acids. CDR3 coding DNA: TGCACCAGCAGCCAAGATCGCCAGCGGGGGGGTTCGGAGACCCAGTACTTC. Translating gives CTSSQDRQRGGSETQYF.

This clone showed up just a few times. J is TRBJ2-5 and V is TRBV11-2; D is possibly TRBD2 (6 bases). The length of the CDR3 is 14 residues. Between the trimmed V and J ends, which lost 1 base and 6 bases, there was a span of 12 bases. Germline assignment: CDR1 SGHAT and CDR2 FQNNGV. In nucleotides, the CDR3 is TGTGCCAGCAGCTTAGGGCCTAGCGTAAAGACCCAGTACTTC. Residues: CASSLGPSVKTQYF.

This clone has more than one count but fewer than ten. The chain has TRBV20-1 and TRBJ1-3; D is undetermined. The germline V gene has CDR1 DFQATT and CDR2 SNEGSKA (reference sequence). The CDR3 totals 11 residues. V lost 7 bases and J 8 bases, leaving 12 bases between the germline ends. The CDR3 DNA is TGCAGTGTGCCCCAAGGAGACACCATATATTTT. This encodes CSVPQGDTIYF.